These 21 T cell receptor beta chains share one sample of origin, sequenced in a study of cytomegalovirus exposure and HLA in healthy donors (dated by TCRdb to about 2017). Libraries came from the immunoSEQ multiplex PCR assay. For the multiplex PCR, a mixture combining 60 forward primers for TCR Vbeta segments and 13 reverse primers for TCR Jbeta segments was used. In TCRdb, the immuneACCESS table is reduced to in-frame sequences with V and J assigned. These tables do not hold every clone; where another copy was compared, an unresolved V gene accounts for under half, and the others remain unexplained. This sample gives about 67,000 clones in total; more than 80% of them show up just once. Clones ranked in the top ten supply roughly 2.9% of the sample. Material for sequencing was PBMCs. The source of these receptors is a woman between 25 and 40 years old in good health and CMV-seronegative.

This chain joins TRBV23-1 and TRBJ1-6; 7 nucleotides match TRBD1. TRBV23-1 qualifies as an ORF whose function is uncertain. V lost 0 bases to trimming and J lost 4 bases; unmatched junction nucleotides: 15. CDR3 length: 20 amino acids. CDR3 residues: CASSQSYGTEPRQYNSPLHF. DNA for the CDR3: TGCGCCAGCAGTCAATCGTATGGGACAGAGCCGCGCCAATATAATTCACCCCTCCACTTT.

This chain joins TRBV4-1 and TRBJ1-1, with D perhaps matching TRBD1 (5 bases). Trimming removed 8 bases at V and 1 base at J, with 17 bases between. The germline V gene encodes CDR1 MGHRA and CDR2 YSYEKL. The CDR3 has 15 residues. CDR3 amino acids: CASGGTEFSNTEAFF. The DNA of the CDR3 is TGCGCCAGCGGGGGGACGGAATTTTCGAACACTGAAGCTTTCTTT.

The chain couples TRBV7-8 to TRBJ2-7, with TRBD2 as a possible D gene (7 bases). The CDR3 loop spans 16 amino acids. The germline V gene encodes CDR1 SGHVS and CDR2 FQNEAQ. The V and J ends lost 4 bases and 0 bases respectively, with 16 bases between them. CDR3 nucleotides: TGTGCCAGCAGCTCAATAAATCGGGGGGCCTCCTACGAGCAGTACTTC. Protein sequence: CASSSINRGASYEQYF. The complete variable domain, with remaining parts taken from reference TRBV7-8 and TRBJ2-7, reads GAGVSQSPRYKVAKRGQDVALRCDPISGHVSLFWYQQALGQGPEFLTYFQNEAQLDKSGLPSDRFFAERPEGSVSTLKIQRTQQEDSAVYLCASSSINRGASYEQYFGPGTRLTVT.

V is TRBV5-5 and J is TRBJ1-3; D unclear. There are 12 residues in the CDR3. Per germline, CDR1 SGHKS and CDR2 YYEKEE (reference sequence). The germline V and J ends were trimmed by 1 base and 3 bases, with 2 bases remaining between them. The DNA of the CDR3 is TGTGCCAGCAGCTTGTATGGAAACACCATATATTTT. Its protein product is CASSLYGNTIYF.

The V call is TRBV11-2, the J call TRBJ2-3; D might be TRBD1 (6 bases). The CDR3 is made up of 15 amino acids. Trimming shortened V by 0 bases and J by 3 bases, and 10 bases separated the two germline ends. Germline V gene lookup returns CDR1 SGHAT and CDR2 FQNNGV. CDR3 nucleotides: TGTGCCAGCAGCTTAGAACTACAGGGAACAGATACGCAGTATTTT. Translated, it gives CASSLELQGTDTQYF.

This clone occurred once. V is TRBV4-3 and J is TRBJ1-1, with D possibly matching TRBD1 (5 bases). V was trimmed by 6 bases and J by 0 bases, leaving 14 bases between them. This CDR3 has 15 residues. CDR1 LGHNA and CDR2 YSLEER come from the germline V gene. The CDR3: CASRLHRTLNTEAFF. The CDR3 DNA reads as TGCGCCAGCAGACTACACAGGACCTTGAACACTGAAGCTTTCTTT.

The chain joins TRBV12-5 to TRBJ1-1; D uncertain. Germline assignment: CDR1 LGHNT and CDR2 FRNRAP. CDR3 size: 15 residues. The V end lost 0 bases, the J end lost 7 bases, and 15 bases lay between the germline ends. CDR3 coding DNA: TGTGCTAGTGGTTTGGTGACACCTAAGAATGGTGAAGCTTTCTTT. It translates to CASGLVTPKNGEAFF.

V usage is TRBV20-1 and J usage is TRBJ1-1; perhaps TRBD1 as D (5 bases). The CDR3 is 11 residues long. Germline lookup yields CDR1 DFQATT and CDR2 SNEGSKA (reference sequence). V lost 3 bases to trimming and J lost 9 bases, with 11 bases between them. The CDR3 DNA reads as TGCAGTGCTAGCCTGACAGATAAAGCTTTCTTT. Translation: CSASLTDKAFF.

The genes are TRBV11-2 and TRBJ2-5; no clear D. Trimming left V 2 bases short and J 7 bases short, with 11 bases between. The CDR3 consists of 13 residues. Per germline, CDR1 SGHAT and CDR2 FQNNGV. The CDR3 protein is CASSLSPEMTQYF. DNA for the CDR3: TGTGCCAGCAGCTTATCTCCGGAGATGACCCAGTACTTC.

CDR3 nucleotides: TGTGCCAGCAGCGTAGCTGGAGGGGTAGGGAACACTGAAGCTTTCTTT. This gives the protein CASSVAGGVGNTEAFF. V gene TRBV9 combines with J gene TRBJ1-1; D possibly corresponds to TRBD1 (5 bases). From germline, CDR1 is SGDLS and CDR2 YYNGEE. V was pared by 0 bases and J by 1 base, with 13 bases between. The CDR3 covers 16 residues.

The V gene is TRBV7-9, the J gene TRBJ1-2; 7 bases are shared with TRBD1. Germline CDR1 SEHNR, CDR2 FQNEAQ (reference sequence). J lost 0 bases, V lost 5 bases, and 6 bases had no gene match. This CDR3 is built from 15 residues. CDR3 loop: CASSTRDSPNYGYTF. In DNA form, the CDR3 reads TGTGCCAGCAGCACCCGGGACAGCCCTAACTATGGCTACACCTTC.

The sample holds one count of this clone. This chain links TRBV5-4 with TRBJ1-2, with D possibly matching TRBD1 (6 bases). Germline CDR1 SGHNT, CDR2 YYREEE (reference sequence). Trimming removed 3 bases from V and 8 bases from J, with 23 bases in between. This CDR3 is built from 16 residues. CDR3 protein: CASSSLKNTGNRGYTF. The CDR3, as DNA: TGTGCCAGCAGCTCATTGAAGAATACAGGGAATAGGGGCTACACCTTC.

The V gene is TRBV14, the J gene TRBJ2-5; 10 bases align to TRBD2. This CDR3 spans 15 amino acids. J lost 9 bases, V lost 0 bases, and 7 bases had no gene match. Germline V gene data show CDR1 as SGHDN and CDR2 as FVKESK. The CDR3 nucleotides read TGTGCCAGCAGCCAAGATTGGTGGACTAGCGGACCCCAGTACTTC. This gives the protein CASSQDWWTSGPQYF.

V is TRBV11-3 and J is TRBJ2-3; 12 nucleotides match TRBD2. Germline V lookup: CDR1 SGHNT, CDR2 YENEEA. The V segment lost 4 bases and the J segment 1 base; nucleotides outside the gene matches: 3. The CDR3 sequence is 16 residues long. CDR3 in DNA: TGTGCCAGCAGCTCACGGACTAGCGGGGGCACAGATACGCAGTATTTT. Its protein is CASSSRTSGGTDTQYF. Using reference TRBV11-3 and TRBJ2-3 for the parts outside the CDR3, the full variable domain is EAGVVQSPRYKIIEKKQPVAFWCNPISGHNTLYWYLQNLGQGPELLIRYENEEAVDDSQLPKDRFSAERLKGVDSTLKIQPAELGDSAVYLCASSSRTSGGTDTQYFGPGTRLTVL.

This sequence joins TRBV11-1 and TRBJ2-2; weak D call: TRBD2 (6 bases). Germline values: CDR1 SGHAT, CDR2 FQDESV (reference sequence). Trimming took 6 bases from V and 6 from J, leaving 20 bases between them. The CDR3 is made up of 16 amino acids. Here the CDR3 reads CASRYGARGYPGELFF. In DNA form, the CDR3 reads TGTGCCAGCAGATACGGGGCCCGGGGGTACCCCGGGGAGCTGTTTTTT.

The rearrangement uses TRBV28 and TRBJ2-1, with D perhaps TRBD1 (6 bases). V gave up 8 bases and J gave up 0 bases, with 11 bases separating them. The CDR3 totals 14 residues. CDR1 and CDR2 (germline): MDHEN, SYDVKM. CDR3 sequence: CASRGQSSYNEQFF. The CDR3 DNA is TGTGCCAGCCGAGGACAGAGCTCCTACAATGAGCAGTTCTTC.

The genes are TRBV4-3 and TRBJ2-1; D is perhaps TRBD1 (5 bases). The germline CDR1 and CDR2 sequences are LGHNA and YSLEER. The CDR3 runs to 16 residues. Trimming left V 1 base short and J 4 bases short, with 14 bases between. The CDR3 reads CASSQVGRAPYNEQFF. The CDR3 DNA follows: TGCGCCAGCAGCCAAGTGGGCAGGGCCCCTTACAATGAGCAGTTCTTC.

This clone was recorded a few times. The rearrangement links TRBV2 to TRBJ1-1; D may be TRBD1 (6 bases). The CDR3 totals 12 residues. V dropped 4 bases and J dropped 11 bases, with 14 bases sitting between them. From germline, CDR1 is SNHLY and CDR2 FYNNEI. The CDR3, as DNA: TGTGCCAGCAGTGGAGGGGGAGGGTTGGCTTTCTTT. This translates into CASSGGGGLAFF.

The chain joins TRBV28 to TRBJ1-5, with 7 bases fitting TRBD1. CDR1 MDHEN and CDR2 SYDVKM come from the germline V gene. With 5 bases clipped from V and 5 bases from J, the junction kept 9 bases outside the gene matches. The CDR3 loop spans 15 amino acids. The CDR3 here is CASSTPGQPYQPQHF. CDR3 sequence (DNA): TGTGCCAGCAGTACCCCGGGACAGCCCTATCAGCCCCAGCATTTT.

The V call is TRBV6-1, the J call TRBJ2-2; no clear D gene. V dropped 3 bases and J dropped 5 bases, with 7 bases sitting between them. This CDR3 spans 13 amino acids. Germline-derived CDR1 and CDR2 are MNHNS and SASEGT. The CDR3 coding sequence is TGTGCCAGCAGTGATGCTGAGACCGGGGAGCTGTTTTTT. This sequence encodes CASSDAETGELFF.

The CDR3 DNA sequence: TGCGCCAGCAGCGCCCTTTTGGGGGCCGGAGATACGCAGTATTTT. The encoded protein is CASSALLGAGDTQYF. This rearrangement joins TRBV5-1 to TRBJ2-3; D may be TRBD1 (6 bases). Germline V gene lookup returns CDR1 SGHRS and CDR2 YFSETQ. V was clipped by 4 bases and J by 5 bases, with 17 bases between them. This CDR3 contains 15 residues.